The TCR beta chain described here comes from a study of blood T cells in healthy people across ages (dated by TCRdb to between 2015 and 2016). Notes on the research overall: In model experiments, roughly one uniquely barcoded TCR beta cDNA molecule per two T cells was captured by template switching. Donors of different ages were randomly distributed across sequencing lanes to avoid experimental bias. Using the same blood draw, the study looked at two additional independent replicas of 1 million unique cDNA reads for two donors, one aged 18 to 29 and the other aged 80 or older. The donors were divided into four age groups: young (average about 16 years), middle-aged (over 35), aged (approximately 62) and long-lived (about 79). Using deep sequencing normalized with unique cDNA molecular identifiers, the study measured how TCR beta repertoire diversity changes with age. General findings and caveats noted by the study authors: Observed TCR beta diversity per million T cells fell roughly linearly with age, and a significant reduction was already apparent by age around 39. The CMV infection status of donors was not known, potentially confounding age-related changes in expanded clonotypes. Total diversity estimates from one million sequenced T cells were considered lower bounds and underestimates. Because profiling used bulk unsorted PBMCs, naive and antigen-experienced compartments could not be compared conclusively. Compared with the aged group, the long-lived group had more naive CD4+ T cells, fewer expanded clones and increased TCR diversity, a pattern suggesting age selection. There was a strong correlation between observed TCR beta diversity and the percentage of naive T cells measured by flow cytometry.

Donors were a few dozen systemically healthy Caucasian individuals from Russia aged roughly 6 to 90 years. Around 10 milliliters of peripheral blood were drawn from each donor into EDTA-treated Vacutainer tubes. PBMCs were isolated by Ficoll-Paque density-gradient centrifugation, with at least 6 million obtained per sample. Trizol reagent was used to extract total RNA from PBMCs, with at least 5.5 micrograms per sample. The percentages of naive CD45RAhigh/CD27high T cells were determined by flow cytometry on a PBMC aliquot from every donor. Concerning this clonotype: The target of this receptor is not known. The record has no base qualities; no much larger clone is one base away.

Library generation was performed with 5' RACE. TCRdb lists the instrument as Illumina HiSeq 2500. A second 7 to 11 cycle PCR used a sample-barcoded 5' primer and a J-beta primer mix. Each TCR beta cDNA molecule received a unique molecular identifier from a template-switch 5' adaptor carrying 12 random nucleotides. Each sample yielded at least 2.5 million CDR3-containing paired-end reads. The Mint cDNA synthesis kit, primed by a TRBC-specific oligonucleotide, was used to synthesize first-strand cDNA from all RNA. Following uracil-DNA glycosylase treatment, all cDNA underwent a first 18-cycle PCR with the universal primers M1SS and BC2_uni_R. Per the source publication's procedure: Normalization of each sample was performed by random selection of 1 million high-quality reads, each carrying a distinct molecular identifier. Instead of being binned into consensus sequences, reads with shared molecular identifiers were discarded. MiTCR, run with a Q25 quality threshold and the strictest error-elimination algorithm, handled CDR3 identification, clonotype clustering and error correction. A nonparametric unseen species model using Euler transformation provided a lower-bound estimate of total TCR beta diversity. TCRdb trimmed the raw reads at Q25, called clones with MiXCR and kept productive beta chains. Each entry is one CDR3 protein sequence, shown with its most common DNA and genes. The V and J calls and clone size come from TCRdb's table, not from the authors' own analysis. In all, the sample holds about 1.6 million distinct CDR3 sequences, and about 35% of those were seen once. The top ten hold roughly 12% of the sample.

CDR1 and CDR2, looked up from the germline V gene, are SGDLS and YYNGEE. The CDR3 covers 15 residues, taking in both the cysteine and the phenylalanine. Solely the CDR3 DNA is kept, with 45 bases framed from the first base. Cut back by 0 bases and 10 bases, the V and J ends lie 14 bases apart. The specimen was blood. The TCR originated in a woman in her twenties or thirties in good health. The chain is encoded by TRBV9 joined to TRBJ1-6; the D gene cannot be resolved reliably. CDR3 reads: CASSVAGSPVSPLHF. Here is the DNA: TGTGCCAGCAGCGTAGCGGGCAGCCCAGTGTCACCCCTCCACTTT.